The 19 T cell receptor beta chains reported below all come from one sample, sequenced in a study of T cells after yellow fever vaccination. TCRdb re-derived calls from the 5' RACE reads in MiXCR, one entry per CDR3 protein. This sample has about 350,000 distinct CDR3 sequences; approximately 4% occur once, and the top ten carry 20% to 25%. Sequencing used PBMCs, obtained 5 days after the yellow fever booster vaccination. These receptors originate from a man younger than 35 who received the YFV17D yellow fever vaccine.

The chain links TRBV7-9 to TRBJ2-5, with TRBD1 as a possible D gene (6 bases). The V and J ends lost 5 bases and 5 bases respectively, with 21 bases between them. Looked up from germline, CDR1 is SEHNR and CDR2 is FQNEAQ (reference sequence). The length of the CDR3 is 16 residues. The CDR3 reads CASSRTKAGEGETQYF. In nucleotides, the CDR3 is TGTGCCAGCAGCCGTACAAAGGCAGGGGAAGGGGAGACCCAGTACTTC.

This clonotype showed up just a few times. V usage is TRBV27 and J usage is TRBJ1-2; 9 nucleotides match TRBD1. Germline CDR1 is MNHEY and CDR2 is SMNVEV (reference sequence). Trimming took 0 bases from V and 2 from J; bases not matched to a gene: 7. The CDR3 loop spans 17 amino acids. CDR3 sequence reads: CASSLSYAGTGNYGYTF. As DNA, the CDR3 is TGTGCCAGCAGTTTATCTTACGCCGGGACAGGGAACTATGGCTACACCTTC.

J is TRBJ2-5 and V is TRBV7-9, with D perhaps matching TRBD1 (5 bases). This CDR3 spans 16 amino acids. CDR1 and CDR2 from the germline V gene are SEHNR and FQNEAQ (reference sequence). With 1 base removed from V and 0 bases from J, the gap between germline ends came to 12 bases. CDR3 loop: CASSLGTTEYQETQYF. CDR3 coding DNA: TGTGCCAGCAGCTTAGGGACAACGGAGTACCAAGAGACCCAGTACTTC. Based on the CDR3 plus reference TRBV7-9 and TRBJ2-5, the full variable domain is DTGVSQNPRHKITKRGQNVTFRCDPISEHNRLYWYRQTLGQGPEFLTYFQNEAQLEKSRLLSDRFSAERPKGSFSTLEIQRTEQGDSAMYLCASSLGTTEYQETQYFGPGTRLLVL.

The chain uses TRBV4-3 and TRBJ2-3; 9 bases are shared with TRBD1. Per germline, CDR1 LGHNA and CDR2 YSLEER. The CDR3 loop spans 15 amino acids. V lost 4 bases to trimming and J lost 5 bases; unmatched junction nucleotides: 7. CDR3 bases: TGCGCCAGCAGCCCTTCCTACAGGGGGCGAGATACGCAGTATTTT. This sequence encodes CASSPSYRGRDTQYF.

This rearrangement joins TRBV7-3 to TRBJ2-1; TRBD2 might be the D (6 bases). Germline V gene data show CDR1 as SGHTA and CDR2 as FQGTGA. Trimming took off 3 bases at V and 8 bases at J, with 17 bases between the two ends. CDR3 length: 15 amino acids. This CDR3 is CASSFLAGRLDEQFF. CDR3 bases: TGTGCCAGCAGCTTTCTGGCAGGGAGGTTGGATGAGCAGTTCTTC. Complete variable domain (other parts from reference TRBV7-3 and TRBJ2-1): GAGVSQTPSNKVTEKGKYVELRCDPISGHTALYWYRQSLGQGPEFLIYFQGTGAADDSGLPNDRFFAVRPEGSVSTLKIQRTERGDSAVYLCASSFLAGRLDEQFFGPGTRLTVL.

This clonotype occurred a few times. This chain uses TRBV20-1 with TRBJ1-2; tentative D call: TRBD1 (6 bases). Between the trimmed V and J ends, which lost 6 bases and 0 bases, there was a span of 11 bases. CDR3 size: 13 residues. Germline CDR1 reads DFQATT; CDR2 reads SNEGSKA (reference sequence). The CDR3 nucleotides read TGCAGTGCCGGACAGAATGCTAACTATGGCTACACCTTC. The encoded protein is CSAGQNANYGYTF.

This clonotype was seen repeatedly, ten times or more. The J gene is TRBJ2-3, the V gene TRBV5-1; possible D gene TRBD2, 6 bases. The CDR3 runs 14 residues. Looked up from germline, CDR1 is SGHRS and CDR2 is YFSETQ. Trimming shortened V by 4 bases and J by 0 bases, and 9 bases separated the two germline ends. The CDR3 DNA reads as TGCGCCAGCAGCATAGGGACTAGCACAGATACGCAGTATTTT. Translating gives CASSIGTSTDTQYF.

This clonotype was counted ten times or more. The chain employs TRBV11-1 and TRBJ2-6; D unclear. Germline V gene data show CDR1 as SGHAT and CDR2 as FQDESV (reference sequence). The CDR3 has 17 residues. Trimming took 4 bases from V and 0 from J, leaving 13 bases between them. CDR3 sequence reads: CASSSFQYGSGANVLTF. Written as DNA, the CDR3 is TGTGCCAGCAGCTCCTTCCAGTACGGCTCTGGGGCCAACGTCCTGACTTTC.

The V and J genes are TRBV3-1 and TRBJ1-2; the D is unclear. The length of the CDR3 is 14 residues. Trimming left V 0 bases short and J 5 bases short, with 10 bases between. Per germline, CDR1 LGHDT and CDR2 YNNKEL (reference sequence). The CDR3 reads CASSQDVTPYGYTF. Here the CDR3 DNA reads TGTGCCAGCAGCCAAGATGTGACCCCTTATGGCTACACCTTC.

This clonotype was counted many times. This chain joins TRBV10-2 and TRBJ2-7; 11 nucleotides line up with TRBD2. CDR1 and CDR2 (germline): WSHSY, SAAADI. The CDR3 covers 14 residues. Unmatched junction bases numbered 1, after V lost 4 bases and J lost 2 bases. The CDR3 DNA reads TGCGCCAGCAGTGGTAGCGGGGGGGCCTACGAGCAGTACGTC. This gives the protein CASSGSGGAYEQYV.

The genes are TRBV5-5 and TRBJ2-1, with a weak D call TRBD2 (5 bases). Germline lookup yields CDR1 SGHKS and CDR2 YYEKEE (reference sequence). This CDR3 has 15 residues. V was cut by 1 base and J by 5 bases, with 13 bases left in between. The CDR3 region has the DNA TGTGCCAGCAGCTTGATGTGGACGGGGAACAATGAGCAGTTCTTC. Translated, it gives CASSLMWTGNNEQFF. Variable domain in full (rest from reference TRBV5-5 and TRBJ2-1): DAGVTQSPTHLIKTRGQQVTLRCSPISGHKSVSWYQQVLGQGPQFIFQYYEKEERGRGNFPDRFSARQFPNYSSELNVNALLLGDSALYLCASSLMWTGNNEQFFGPGTRLTVL.

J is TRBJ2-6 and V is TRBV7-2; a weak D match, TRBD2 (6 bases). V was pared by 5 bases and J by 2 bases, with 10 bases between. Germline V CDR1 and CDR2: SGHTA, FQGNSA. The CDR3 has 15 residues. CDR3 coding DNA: TGTGCCAGCAGCGGCAGGAGGGCTGGGGCCAACGTCCTGACTTTC. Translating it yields CASSGRRAGANVLTF.

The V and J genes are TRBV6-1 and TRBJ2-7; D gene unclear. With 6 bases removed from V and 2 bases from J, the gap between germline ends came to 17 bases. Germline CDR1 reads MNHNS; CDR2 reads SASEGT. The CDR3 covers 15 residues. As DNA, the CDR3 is TGTGCCAGCAGCTTCCGGGCCAAAGAAGCCTACGAGCAGTACTTC. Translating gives CASSFRAKEAYEQYF.

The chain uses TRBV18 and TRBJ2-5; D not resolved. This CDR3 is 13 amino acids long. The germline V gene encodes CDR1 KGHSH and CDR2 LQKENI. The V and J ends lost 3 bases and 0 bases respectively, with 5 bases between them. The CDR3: CASSPWYQETQYF. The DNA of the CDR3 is TGTGCCAGCTCACCCTGGTACCAAGAGACCCAGTACTTC.

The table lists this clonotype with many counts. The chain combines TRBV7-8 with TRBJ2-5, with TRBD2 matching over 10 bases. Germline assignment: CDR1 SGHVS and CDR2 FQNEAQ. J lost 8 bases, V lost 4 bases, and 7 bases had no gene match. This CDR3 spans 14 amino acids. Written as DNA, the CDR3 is TGTGCCAGCAGCTCTAGCGGGGGCCTACACACCCAGTACTTC. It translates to CASSSSGGLHTQYF.

In DNA form, the CDR3 reads TGTGCCAGCAGTTCCGGGACTAGCGTTGCAGATACGCAGTATTTT. It translates to CASSSGTSVADTQYF. J is TRBJ2-3 and V is TRBV7-2; TRBD2 agrees at 10 bases. V shed 6 bases and J 4 bases; nucleotides not matched to a gene: 7. The germline V gene encodes CDR1 SGHTA and CDR2 FQGNSA. The CDR3 is 15 amino acids.

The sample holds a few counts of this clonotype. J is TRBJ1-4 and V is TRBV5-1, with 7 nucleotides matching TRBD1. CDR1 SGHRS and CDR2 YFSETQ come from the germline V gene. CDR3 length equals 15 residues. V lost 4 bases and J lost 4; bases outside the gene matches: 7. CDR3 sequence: CASSDPQGGNEKLFF. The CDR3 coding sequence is TGCGCCAGCAGCGACCCCCAGGGGGGTAATGAAAAACTGTTTTTT.

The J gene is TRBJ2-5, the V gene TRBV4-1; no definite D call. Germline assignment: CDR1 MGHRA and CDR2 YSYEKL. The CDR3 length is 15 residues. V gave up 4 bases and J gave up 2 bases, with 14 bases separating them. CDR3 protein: CASSRPGHLQETQYF. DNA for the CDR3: TGCGCCAGCAGCCGGCCCGGGCACCTACAAGAGACCCAGTACTTC.

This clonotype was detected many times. CDR3 bases: TGTGCCAGCAGCCAAGATCCCCTCAAGGGGCAGTTCTTC. It is translated as CASSQDPLKGQFF. V usage is TRBV4-2 and J usage is TRBJ2-1; no definite D call. The CDR3 runs to 13 residues. V gave up 0 bases and J gave up 12 bases, with 12 bases separating them. CDR1 is LGHNA and CDR2 is YNFKEQ in the germline V gene.